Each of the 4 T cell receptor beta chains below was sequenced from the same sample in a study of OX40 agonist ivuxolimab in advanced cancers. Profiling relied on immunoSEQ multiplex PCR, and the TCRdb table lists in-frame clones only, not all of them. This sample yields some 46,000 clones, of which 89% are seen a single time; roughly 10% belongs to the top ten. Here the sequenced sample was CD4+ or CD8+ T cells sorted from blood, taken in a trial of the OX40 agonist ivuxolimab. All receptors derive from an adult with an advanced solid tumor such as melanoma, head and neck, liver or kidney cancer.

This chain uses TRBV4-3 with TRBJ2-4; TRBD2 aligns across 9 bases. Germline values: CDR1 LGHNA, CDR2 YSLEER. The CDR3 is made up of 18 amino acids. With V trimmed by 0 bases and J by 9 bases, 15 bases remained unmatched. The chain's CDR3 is CASSQDKLTSGPMGIQYF. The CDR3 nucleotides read TGCGCCAGCAGCCAAGATAAGTTGACTAGCGGTCCTATGGGCATTCAGTACTTC.

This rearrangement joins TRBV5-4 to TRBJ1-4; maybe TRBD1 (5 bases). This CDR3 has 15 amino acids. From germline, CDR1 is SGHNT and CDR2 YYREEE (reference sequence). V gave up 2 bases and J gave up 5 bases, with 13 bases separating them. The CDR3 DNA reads TGTGCCAGCAGCTTTATTGACAGCGGAAATGAAAAACTGTTTTTT. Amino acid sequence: CASSFIDSGNEKLFF.

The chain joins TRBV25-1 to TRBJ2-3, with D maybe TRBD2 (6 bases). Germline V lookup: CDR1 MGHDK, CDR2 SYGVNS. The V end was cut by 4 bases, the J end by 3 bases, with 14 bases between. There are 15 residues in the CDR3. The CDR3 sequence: CASSARDSHTDTQYF. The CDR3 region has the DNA TGTGCCAGCAGTGCCCGGGACTCCCATACAGATACGCAGTATTTT.

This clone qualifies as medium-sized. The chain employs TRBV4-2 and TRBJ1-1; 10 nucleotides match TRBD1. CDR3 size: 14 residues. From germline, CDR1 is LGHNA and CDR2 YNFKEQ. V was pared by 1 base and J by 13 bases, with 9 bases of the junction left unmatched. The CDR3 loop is CASSQGVGTGVVFF. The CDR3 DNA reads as TGTGCCAGCAGCCAAGGGGTTGGGACAGGGGTAGTTTTCTTT.